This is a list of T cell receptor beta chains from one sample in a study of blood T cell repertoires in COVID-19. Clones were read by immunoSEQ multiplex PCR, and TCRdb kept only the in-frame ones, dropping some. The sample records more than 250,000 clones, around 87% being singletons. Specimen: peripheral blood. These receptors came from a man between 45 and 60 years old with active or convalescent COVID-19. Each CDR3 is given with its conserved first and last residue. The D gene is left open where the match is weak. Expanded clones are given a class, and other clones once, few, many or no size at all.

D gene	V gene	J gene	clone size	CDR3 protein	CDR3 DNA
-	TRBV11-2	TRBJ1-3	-	CASSLNPIKDRFGNTIYF	TGTGCCAGCAGCTTGAACCCTATTAAAGACAGGTTTGGAAACACCATATATTTT
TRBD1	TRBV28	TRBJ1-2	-	CASSQDRDYYGYTF	TGTGCCAGCAGCCAGGACAGGGACTACTATGGCTACACCTTC
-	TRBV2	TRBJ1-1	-	CASRNRESTEAFF	TGTGCCAGCAGAAACAGGGAATCTACTGAAGCTTTCTTT
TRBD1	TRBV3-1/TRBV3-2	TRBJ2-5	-	CASSQDPGPTGTDLLQETQYF	TGTGCCAGCAGCCAAGATCCCGGCCCCACCGGGACAGACCTACTCCAAGAGACCCAGTACTTC
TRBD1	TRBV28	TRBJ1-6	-	CASSPTGGSPLHF	TGTGCCAGCAGTCCGACAGGGGGGTCACCCCTCCACTTT
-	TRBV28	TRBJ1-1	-	CASNGGDMNTEAFF	TGTGCCAGTAATGGAGGCGACATGAACACTGAAGCTTTCTTT
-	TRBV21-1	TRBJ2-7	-	CASSKVGGDEQYF	TGTGCCAGCAGCAAAGTGGGGGGAGACGAGCAGTACTTC
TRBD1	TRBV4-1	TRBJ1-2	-	CASSAKKTGEYYGYTF	TGCGCCAGCAGCGCGAAAAAGACAGGGGAATATTATGGCTACACCTTC
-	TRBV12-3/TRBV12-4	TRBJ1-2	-	CASSFGQNYGYTF	TGTGCCAGCAGTTTTGGGCAGAACTATGGCTACACCTTC
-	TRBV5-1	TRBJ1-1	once	CASSLEVSLNTEAFF	TGCGCCAGCAGCTTGGAAGTCAGTTTGAACACTGAAGCTTTCTTT
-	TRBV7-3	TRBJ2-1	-	CASSTSSSREQFF	TGTGCCAGCAGCACCTCCTCTAGTCGTGAGCAGTTCTTC
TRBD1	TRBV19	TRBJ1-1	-	CASSRSRDRVNTEAFF	TGTGCCAGTAGTCGTTCCCGGGACAGGGTGAACACTGAAGCTTTCTTT
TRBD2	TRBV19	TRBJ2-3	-	CASSIGLAGGSTDTQYF	TGTGCCAGTAGTATCGGACTAGCGGGGGGGAGCACAGATACGCAGTATTTT
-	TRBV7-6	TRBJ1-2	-	CASSPGRQARYGYTF	TGTGCCAGCAGCCCGGGAAGACAGGCACGCTATGGCTACACCTTC
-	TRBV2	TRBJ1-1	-	CASSYRNTEAFF	TGTGCCAGCAGTTACAGGAACACTGAAGCTTTCTTT
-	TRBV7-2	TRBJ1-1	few	CASSFFLNTEAFF	TGTGCCAGCAGCTTCTTTCTGAACACTGAAGCTTTCTTT
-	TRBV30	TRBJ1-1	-	CAWSQTGQGTEAFF	TGTGCCTGGAGTCAGACCGGTCAGGGGACTGAAGCTTTCTTT
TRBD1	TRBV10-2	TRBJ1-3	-	CASREQGAAGNTIYF	TGCGCCAGCAGGGAACAGGGGGCTGCTGGAAACACCATATATTTT
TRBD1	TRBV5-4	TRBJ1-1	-	CASSLGRGPGEAFF	TGTGCCAGCAGCTTGGGCAGGGGGCCCGGTGAAGCTTTCTTT
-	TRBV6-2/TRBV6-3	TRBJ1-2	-	CASSYVGHDPVPGYTF	TGTGCCAGCAGTTACGTGGGGCACGATCCCGTGCCCGGCTACACCTTC
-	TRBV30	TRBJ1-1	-	CAWRQGRSSEAFF	TGTGCCTGGAGGCAGGGTAGGAGTAGTGAAGCTTTCTTT
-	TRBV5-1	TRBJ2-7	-	CASSIQGEGYEQYF	TGCGCCAGCAGCATACAGGGAGAGGGTTACGAGCAGTACTTC
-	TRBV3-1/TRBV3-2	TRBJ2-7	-	CASSQNEGSYEQYF	TGTGCCAGCAGCCAAAATGAGGGCTCCTACGAGCAGTACTTC
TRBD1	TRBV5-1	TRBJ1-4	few	CASSRTGVRALAEKLFF	TGCGCCAGCAGCCGGACAGGGGTTAGGGCCTTAGCTGAAAAACTGTTTTTT
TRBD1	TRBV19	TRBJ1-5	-	CASRPDRDQPQHF	TGTGCCAGTAGACCCGACAGGGATCAGCCCCAGCATTTT
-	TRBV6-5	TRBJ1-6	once	CASGRQNNSPLHF	TGTGCCAGCGGTCGACAGAATAATTCACCCCTCCACTTT
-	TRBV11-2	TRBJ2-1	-	CASSLAGVDEQFF	TGTGCCAGCAGCCTCGCAGGGGTCGATGAGCAGTTCTTC
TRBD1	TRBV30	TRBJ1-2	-	CAWSTPDRGSGYTF	TGTGCCTGGAGTACTCCTGACAGGGGGAGTGGCTACACCTTC
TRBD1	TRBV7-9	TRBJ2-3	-	CASSRPGTVWAQYF	TGTGCCAGCAGCCGTCCCGGGACAGTCTGGGCGCAGTATTTT
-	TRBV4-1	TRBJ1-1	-	CASSHFLNRVGQNTEAFF	TGCGCCAGCAGCCACTTTTTAAACCGGGTCGGCCAGAACACTGAAGCTTTCTTT
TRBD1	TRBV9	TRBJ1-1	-	CASSAPTGTGVTEAFF	TGTGCCAGCAGCGCGCCCACTGGGACAGGGGTCACTGAAGCTTTCTTT
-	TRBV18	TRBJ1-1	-	CASSRRVGGSVEEKAFF	TGTGCCAGCTCACGCAGGGTTGGCGGAAGCGTTGAAGAAAAAGCTTTCTTT
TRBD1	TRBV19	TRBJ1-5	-	CASSIGGQGNQPQHF	TGTGCCAGTAGTATCGGGGGACAGGGCAATCAGCCCCAGCATTTT
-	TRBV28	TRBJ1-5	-	CASYRDSNQPQHF	TGTGCCAGCTACAGGGATAGCAATCAGCCCCAGCATTTT
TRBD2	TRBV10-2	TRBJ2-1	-	CASTPGTSGTYEQFF	TGCGCCAGCACCCCCGGGACTAGCGGGACCTATGAGCAGTTCTTC
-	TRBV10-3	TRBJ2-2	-	CAISAGQSANTGELFF	TGTGCCATCAGTGCAGGCCAGAGTGCGAACACCGGGGAGCTGTTTTTT
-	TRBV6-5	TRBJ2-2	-	CASSYLETGGELFF	TGTGCCAGCAGTTATCTGGAAACGGGCGGGGAGCTGTTTTTT
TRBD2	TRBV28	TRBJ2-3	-	CASSFPLAGVDTQYF	TGTGCCAGCAGTTTTCCCTTAGCGGGTGTAGATACGCAGTATTTT
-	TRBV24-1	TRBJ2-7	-	CATSLGGEQYF	TGTGCCACCAGTCTAGGGGGCGAGCAGTACTTC